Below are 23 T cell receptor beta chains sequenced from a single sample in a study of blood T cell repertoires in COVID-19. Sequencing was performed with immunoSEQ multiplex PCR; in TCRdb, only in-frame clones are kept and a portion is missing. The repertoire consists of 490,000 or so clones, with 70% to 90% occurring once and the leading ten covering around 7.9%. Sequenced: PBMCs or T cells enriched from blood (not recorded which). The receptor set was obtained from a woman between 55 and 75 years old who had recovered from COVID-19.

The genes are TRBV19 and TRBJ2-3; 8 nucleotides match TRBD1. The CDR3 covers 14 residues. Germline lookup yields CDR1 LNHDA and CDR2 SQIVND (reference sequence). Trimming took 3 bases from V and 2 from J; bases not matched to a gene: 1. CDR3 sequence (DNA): TGTGCCAGTAGTATGACAGGGGACACAGATACGCAGTATTTT. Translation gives CASSMTGDTDTQYF.

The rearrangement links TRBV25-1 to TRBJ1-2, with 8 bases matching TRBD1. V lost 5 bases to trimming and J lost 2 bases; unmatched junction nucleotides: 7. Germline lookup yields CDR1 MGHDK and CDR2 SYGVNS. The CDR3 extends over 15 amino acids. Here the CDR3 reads CASSMIGQGNYGYTF. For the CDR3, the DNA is TGTGCCAGCAGTATGATCGGACAGGGAAACTATGGCTACACCTTC.

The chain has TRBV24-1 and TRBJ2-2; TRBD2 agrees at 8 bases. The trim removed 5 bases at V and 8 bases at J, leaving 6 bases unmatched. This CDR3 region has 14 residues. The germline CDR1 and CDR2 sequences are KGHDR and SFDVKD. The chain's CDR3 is CATSARLATGELFF. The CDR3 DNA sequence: TGTGCCACCAGTGCCCGACTAGCGACTGGGGAGCTGTTTTTT.

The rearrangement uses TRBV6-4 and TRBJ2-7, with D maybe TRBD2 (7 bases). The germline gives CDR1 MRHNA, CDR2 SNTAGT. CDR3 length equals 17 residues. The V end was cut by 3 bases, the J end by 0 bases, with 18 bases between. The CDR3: CASSEHSKGGGSYEQYV. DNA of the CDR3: TGTGCCAGCAGTGAACACTCCAAGGGGGGGGGCTCCTACGAGCAGTACGTC.

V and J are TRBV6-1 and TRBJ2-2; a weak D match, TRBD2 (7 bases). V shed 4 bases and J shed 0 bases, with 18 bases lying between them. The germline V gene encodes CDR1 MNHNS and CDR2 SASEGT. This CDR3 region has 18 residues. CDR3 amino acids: CASSGGRGYTPNTGELFF. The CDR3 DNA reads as TGTGCCAGCAGTGGGGGGAGGGGGTACACCCCGAACACCGGGGAGCTGTTTTTT.

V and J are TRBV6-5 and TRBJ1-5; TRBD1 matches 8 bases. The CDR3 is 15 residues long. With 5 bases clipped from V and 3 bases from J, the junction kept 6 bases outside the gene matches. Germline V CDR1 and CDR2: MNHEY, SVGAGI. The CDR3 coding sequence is TGTGCCAGCAGTATGACAGGGGCTACCAATCAGCCCCAGCATTTT. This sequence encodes CASSMTGATNQPQHF.

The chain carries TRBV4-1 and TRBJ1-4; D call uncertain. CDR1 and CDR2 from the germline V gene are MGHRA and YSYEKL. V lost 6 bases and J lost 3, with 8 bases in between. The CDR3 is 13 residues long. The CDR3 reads CASSTQANEKLFF. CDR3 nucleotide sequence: TGCGCCAGCAGTACCCAGGCTAATGAAAAACTGTTTTTT.

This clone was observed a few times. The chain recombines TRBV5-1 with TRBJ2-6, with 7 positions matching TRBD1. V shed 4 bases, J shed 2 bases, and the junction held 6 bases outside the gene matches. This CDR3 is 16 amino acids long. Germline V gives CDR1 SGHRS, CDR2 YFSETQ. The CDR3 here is CASSRDSMAGANVLTF. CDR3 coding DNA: TGCGCCAGCAGCCGGGACAGCATGGCTGGGGCCAACGTCCTGACTTTC.

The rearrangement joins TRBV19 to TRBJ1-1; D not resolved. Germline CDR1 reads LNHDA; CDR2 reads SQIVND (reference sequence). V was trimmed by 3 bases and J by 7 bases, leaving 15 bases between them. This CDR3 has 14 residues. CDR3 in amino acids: CASSIDRGRGEAFF. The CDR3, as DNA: TGTGCCAGTAGTATTGATCGGGGTCGAGGTGAAGCTTTCTTT.

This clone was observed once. CDR3 sequence reads: CASSSGQVLVGDTQYF. The CDR3 DNA sequence: TGTGCCAGCTCATCGGGACAGGTTTTGGTGGGAGATACGCAGTATTTT. The chain joins TRBV18 to TRBJ2-3, with 8 bases that match TRBD1. This CDR3 has 16 amino acids. Germline-derived CDR1 and CDR2 are KGHSH and LQKENI. J lost 5 bases, V lost 5 bases, and 12 bases had no gene match.

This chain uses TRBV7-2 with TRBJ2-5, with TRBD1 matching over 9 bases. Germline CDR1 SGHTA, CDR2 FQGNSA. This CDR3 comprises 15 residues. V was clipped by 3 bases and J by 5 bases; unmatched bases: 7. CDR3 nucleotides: TGTGCCAGCAGCTTCACAGGGGGCGCAGGGGAGACCCAGTACTTC. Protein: CASSFTGGAGETQYF.

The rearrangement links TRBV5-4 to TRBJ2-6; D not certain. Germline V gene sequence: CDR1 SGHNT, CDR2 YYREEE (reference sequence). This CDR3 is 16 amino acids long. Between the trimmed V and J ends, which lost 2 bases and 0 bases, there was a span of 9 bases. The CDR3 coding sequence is TGTGCCAGCAGCTTTCCAGGTTACTCTGGGGCCAACGTCCTGACTTTC. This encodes CASSFPGYSGANVLTF.

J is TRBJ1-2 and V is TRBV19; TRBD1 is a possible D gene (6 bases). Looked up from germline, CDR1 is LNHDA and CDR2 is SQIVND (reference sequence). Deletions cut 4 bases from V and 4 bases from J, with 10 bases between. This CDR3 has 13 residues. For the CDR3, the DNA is TGTGCCAGTAGTAAGGGGGGGGCCTATGGCTACACCTTC. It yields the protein CASSKGGAYGYTF.

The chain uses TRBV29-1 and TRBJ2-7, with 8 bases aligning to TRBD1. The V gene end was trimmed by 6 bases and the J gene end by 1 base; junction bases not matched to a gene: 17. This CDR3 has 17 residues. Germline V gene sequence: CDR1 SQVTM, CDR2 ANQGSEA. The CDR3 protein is CSVRRTGWGFGSYEQYF. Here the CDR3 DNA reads TGCAGCGTCCGTAGGACAGGGTGGGGGTTTGGGTCCTACGAGCAGTACTTC.

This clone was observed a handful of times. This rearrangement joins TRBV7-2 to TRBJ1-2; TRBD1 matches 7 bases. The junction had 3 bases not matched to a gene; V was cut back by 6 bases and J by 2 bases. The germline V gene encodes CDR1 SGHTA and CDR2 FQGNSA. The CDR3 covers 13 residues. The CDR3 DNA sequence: TGTGCCAGCAGTATGGGACAGAACTATGGCTACACCTTC. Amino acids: CASSMGQNYGYTF.

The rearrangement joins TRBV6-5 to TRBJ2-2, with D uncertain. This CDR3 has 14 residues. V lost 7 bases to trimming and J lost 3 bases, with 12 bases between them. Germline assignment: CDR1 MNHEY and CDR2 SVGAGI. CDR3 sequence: CASNRGSDTGELFF. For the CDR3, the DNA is TGTGCCAGCAATAGAGGATCGGACACCGGGGAGCTGTTTTTT.

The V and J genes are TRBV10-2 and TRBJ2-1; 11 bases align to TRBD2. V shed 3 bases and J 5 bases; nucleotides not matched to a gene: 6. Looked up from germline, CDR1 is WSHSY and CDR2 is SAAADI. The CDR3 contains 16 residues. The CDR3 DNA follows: TGCGCCAGCAGTGATCTAGCGGGGGGCCAGAACAATGAGCAGTTCTTC. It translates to CASSDLAGGQNNEQFF.

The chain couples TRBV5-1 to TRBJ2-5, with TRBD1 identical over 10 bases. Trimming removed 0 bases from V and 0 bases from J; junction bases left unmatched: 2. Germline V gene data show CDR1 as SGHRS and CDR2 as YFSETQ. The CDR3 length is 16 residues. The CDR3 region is CASSLVGQGNQETQYF. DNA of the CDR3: TGCGCCAGCAGCTTGGTGGGACAGGGGAACCAAGAGACCCAGTACTTC.

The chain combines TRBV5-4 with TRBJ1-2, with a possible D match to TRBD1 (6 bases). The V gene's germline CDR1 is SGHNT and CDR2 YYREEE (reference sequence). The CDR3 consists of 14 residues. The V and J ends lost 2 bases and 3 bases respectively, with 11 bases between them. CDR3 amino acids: CASSLGGADYGYTF. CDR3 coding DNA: TGTGCCAGCAGCTTAGGGGGGGCGGACTATGGCTACACCTTC.

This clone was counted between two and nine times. In nucleotides, the CDR3 is TGCGCCAGCAGACGAACAGGGCTGAACACTGAAGCTTTCTTT. Its protein product is CASRRTGLNTEAFF. This sequence joins TRBV5-1 and TRBJ1-1, with D tentatively TRBD1 (6 bases). The CDR3 has 14 amino acids. V was cut by 5 bases and J by 0 bases, with 11 bases left in between. The V gene's germline CDR1 is SGHRS and CDR2 YFSETQ.

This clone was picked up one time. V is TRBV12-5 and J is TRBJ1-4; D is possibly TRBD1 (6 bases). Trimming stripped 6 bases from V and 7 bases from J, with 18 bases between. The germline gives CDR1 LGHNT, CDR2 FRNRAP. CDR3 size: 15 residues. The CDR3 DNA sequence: TGTGCTAGTGGGCTCGACAGGACTTCTGGTGAAAAACTGTTTTTT. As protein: CASGLDRTSGEKLFF.

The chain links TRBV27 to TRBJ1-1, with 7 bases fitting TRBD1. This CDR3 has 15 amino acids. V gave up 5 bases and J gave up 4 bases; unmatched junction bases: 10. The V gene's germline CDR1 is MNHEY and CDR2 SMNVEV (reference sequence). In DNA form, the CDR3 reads TGTGCCAGCAGTCGCTACCCGACAGGGACCACTGAAGCTTTCTTT. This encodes CASSRYPTGTTEAFF.

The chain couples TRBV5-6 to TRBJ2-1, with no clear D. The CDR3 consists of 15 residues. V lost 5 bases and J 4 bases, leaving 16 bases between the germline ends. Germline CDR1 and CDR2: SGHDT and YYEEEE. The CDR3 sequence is CASRRRGSQYNEQFF. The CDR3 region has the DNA TGTGCCAGCAGAAGAAGAGGATCCCAATACAATGAGCAGTTCTTC.